This T cell receptor beta chain was found in a study of response to subunit inactivated influenza vaccine. The table lists this clonotype with a few counts. Germline lookup yields CDR1 MGHDK and CDR2 SYGVNS. This CDR3 has 11 residues. The ends were cut back, 3 bases at V and 4 bases at J, with 4 bases in the middle. TCRdb passed the RT-PCR reads through MiXCR, listing each CDR3 protein once. The sample carries some 550,000 distinct CDR3 sequences, less than 25% recorded once. Separately, the same data were catalogued under a study of T cells expressing NK-cell markers. This second report adds: Libraries used 5'RACE template switching adding universal primer site and UMIs.

This receptor was obtained from a man aged 50 to 60 who received an inactivated influenza vaccine. The chain is built from TRBV25-1 and TRBJ2-7, with no clear D. The sample was CD4+ T cells sorted from PBMCs, taken approximately 13 days after vaccination. CDR3 coding DNA: TGTGCCAGCAGTGAGAGGTACGAGCAGTACTTC. Protein: CASSERYEQYF.